Presented here are 11 T cell receptor beta chains from one specimen sequenced in a study of OX40 agonist ivuxolimab in advanced cancers. Sequencing was performed with immunoSEQ multiplex PCR; in TCRdb, only in-frame clones are kept and a portion is missing. The sample lists tens of thousands of clones; around 84% were seen once. Specimen: CD4+ or CD8+ T cells sorted from blood, collected in a trial of the OX40 agonist ivuxolimab. These receptors came from an adult with an advanced solid tumor such as melanoma, head and neck, liver or kidney cancer.

The chain couples TRBV14 to TRBJ1-4; TRBD1 is a possible D gene (5 bases). Between the trimmed V and J ends, which lost 4 bases and 0 bases, there was a span of 12 bases. The V gene's germline CDR1 is SGHDN and CDR2 FVKESK. The CDR3 runs to 16 residues. The CDR3 bases are TGTGCCAGCAGCCCAGGGACGGGCTCAACTAATGAAAAACTGTTTTTT. Protein: CASSPGTGSTNEKLFF.

The chain has TRBV18 and TRBJ2-1; 10 positions agree with TRBD2. Germline-derived CDR1 and CDR2 are KGHSH and LQKENI. With 6 bases clipped from V and 7 bases from J, the junction kept 12 bases outside the gene matches. This CDR3 is built from 16 residues. CDR3 region: CASSTDHSGRRNEQFF. CDR3 in DNA: TGTGCCAGCTCCACGGACCATAGCGGGAGGCGAAATGAGCAGTTCTTC.

V is TRBV9 and J is TRBJ2-5; 7 bases map to TRBD1. The CDR3 is made up of 15 amino acids. The trim removed 2 bases at V and 1 base at J, leaving 5 bases unmatched. Germline CDR1 SGDLS, CDR2 YYNGEE. The CDR3 nucleotides read TGTGCCAGCAGCGTGGTGACAGGGCCCCAAGAGACCCAGTACTTC. Its protein is CASSVVTGPQETQYF.

The rearrangement joins TRBV19 to TRBJ2-5; 7 bases are shared with TRBD2. The CDR3 extends over 13 amino acids. The germline gives CDR1 LNHDA, CDR2 SQIVND (reference sequence). The V and J ends lost 5 bases and 4 bases, in that order; junction bases with no gene match: 4. The CDR3 region has the DNA TGTGCCAGTAGTCGGGGGGTGGGAGAGACCCAGTACTTC. This translates into CASSRGVGETQYF.

V gene TRBV5-8 combines with J gene TRBJ1-2; unclear D gene. Germline V gene lookup returns CDR1 SGHTS and CDR2 YDEGEE. The CDR3 has 15 residues. The V gene lost 3 bases and the J gene lost 0 bases, with 12 bases spanning the gap. The CDR3 nucleotides are TGTGCCAGCAGCTCTGGGCTCCGGGCTAACTATGGCTACACCTTC. This sequence encodes CASSSGLRANYGYTF.

V gene TRBV6-6 combines with J gene TRBJ2-2; D is perhaps TRBD1 (5 bases). This CDR3 spans 14 amino acids. Trimming shortened V by 2 bases and J by 4 bases, and 8 bases separated the two germline ends. The germline CDR1 and CDR2 sequences are MNHNY and SVGAGI (reference sequence). The CDR3 nucleotides read TGTGCCAGCAGTTACGACAGTATCACCGGGGAGCTGTTTTTT. Residues: CASSYDSITGELFF.

V gene TRBV7-9 combines with J gene TRBJ2-1; 9 bases agree with TRBD1. The CDR3 covers 16 residues. Germline V gene data show CDR1 as SEHNR and CDR2 as FQNEAQ (reference sequence). Trimming at V came to 6 bases and at J to 3 bases, leaving 9 bases not matched to a gene. The CDR3 region is CASRGSDRGIYNEQFF. The CDR3 bases are TGTGCCAGCAGGGGTTCGGACAGGGGAATCTACAATGAGCAGTTCTTC.

The chain has TRBV4-2 and TRBJ2-5; the D gene is possibly TRBD2 (6 bases). CDR1 and CDR2 (germline): LGHNA, YNFKEQ. V lost 1 base and J 5 bases, leaving 11 bases between the germline ends. The CDR3 totals 14 residues. Here the CDR3 reads CASSQGAGEETQYF. The CDR3 DNA reads as TGTGCCAGCAGCCAAGGAGCGGGTGAGGAGACCCAGTACTTC.

J is TRBJ1-3 and V is TRBV6-1; 7 positions match TRBD1. V lost 2 bases to trimming and J lost 0 bases; unmatched junction nucleotides: 4. Germline V gives CDR1 MNHNS, CDR2 SASEGT. The length of the CDR3 is 16 residues. The CDR3 bases are TGTGCCAGCAGTGAAAGGACAGGCCTCTCTGGAAACACCATATATTTT. As protein: CASSERTGLSGNTIYF.

The chain uses TRBV18 and TRBJ2-1; 13 bases agree with TRBD2. J lost 9 bases, V lost 3 bases, and 8 bases had no gene match. Per germline, CDR1 KGHSH and CDR2 LQKENI. This CDR3 is 16 amino acids long. CDR3 residues: CASSPGLAGEGAEQFF. For the CDR3, the DNA is TGTGCCAGCTCACCCGGACTAGCGGGAGAGGGCGCTGAGCAGTTCTTC.

The chain joins TRBV7-2 to TRBJ2-3; TRBD2 agrees at 9 bases. The CDR3 sequence is 15 residues long. With V trimmed by 3 bases and J by 4 bases, 5 bases remained unmatched. The germline V gene encodes CDR1 SGHTA and CDR2 FQGNSA. Here the CDR3 DNA reads TGTGCCAGCAGCTTCATAGCGGGAGTTGCAGATACGCAGTATTTT. Protein product: CASSFIAGVADTQYF.